This TCR beta chain was retrieved from a study of Ad26.COV2.S vaccination and SARS-CoV-2 variants. Here immunoSEQ multiplex PCR was the method, and the copy in TCRdb shows in-frame clones only, minus some. In the table there are about 410,000 clones, about 88% of which are singletons. Treatment meaning: roughly 19 received Ad26.COV2.S at low or high dose, single or two shots; roughly 5 received placebo; per-sample allocation not given. It was on day 63 after the first vaccine or placebo injection that samples were taken. The CDR3 covers 14 residues. Trimming left V 7 bases short and J 0 bases short, with 10 bases between. The germline V gene has CDR1 MDHEN and CDR2 SYDVKM.

The clonotype originates from a person between 18 and 60 years old who received the Ad26.COV2.S COVID-19 vaccine or a placebo. The chain combines TRBV28 with TRBJ1-5, with no clear D. The sequencing used peripheral blood, collected in a trial of Ad26.COV2.S vaccine versus placebo. The CDR3 spells CASTTVISNQPQHF. The CDR3, as DNA: TGTGCCAGCACTACAGTTATTAGCAATCAGCCCCAGCATTTT.